This passage covers 12 T cell receptor beta chains from one sample sequenced in a study of Graves' ophthalmopathy and Graves' hyperthyroidism (dated by TCRdb to the late 2010s). Sequencing used an Illumina HiSeq 2000. For repertoire sequencing, the TCR beta CDR3 regions were amplified from RNA transcripts. A first-round RT-PCR used HTBI primers with the Qiagen OneStep RT-PCR kit, followed by a second-round multiplex PCR, size selection and purification. TCRdb took the public reads, trimmed them with fastp at Q25, ran MiXCR for clone calling and kept in-frame beta chains. A single entry per CDR3 protein holds the most common genes and DNA from its merged rows. The sample table contains about 170,000 distinct CDR3 sequences; only one count was recorded for around two fifths of them. The top ten constitute roughly 5.8% of the sample. Sequencing used peripheral blood. These receptors all stem from a woman aged 40 to 50 with Graves' ophthalmopathy. Donor details come from another sample of the same person, matched by shared clones.

The rearrangement links TRBV11-2 to TRBJ2-7; TRBD2 aligns across 8 bases. This CDR3 spans 15 amino acids. V shed 2 bases and J 2 bases; nucleotides not matched to a gene: 5. Germline V gives CDR1 SGHAT, CDR2 FQNNGV. CDR3 nucleotides: TGTGCCAGCAGCTTAAGTACAGCGGGAGCCTACGAGCAGTACTTC. This gives the protein CASSLSTAGAYEQYF.

The V call is TRBV11-2, the J call TRBJ2-7, with D hard to call. The CDR3 totals 14 residues. Germline V CDR1 and CDR2: SGHAT, FQNNGV. The V and J ends lost 1 base and 4 bases respectively, with 11 bases between them. Here the CDR3 DNA reads TGTGCCAGCAGCTTAGTAGGAGAGAAATACGAGCAGTACTTC. This gives the protein CASSLVGEKYEQYF. Full variable domain (missing parts from reference TRBV11-2 and TRBJ2-7): EAGVAQSPRYKIIEKRQSVAFWCNPISGHATLYWYQQILGQGPKLLIQFQNNGVVDDSQLPKDRFSAERLKGVDSTLKIQPAKLEDSAVYLCASSLVGEKYEQYFGPGTRLTVT.

This clonotype was seen more than once but under ten times. The V and J genes are TRBV27 and TRBJ1-5; 7 nucleotides agree with TRBD1. The germline V gene encodes CDR1 MNHEY and CDR2 SMNVEV (reference sequence). CDR3 length equals 17 residues. J was trimmed by 2 bases and V by 4 bases; bases with no gene match: 11. Here the CDR3 reads CASSSIGQVKGNQPQHF. The CDR3 DNA sequence: TGTGCCAGCAGTTCCATAGGACAGGTAAAGGGCAATCAGCCCCAGCATTTT.

This clonotype has a handful of counts. The V call is TRBV6-1, the J call TRBJ2-7, with no clear D. This CDR3 has 13 residues. Germline CDR1 and CDR2: MNHNS and SASEGT. Trimming pared 0 bases from V and 6 bases from J, leaving 9 bases between. CDR3 in DNA: TGTGCCAGCAGTGAAGCCCTTCTTGCCGAGCAGTACTTC. Protein: CASSEALLAEQYF.

This clonotype was observed many times. The CDR3 bases are TGTGCCAGCAGCTTAGGTAGGGGCCTCTACACTGAAGCTTTCTTT. It is translated as CASSLGRGLYTEAFF. The gene calls are TRBV7-2 and TRBJ1-1; D possibly corresponds to TRBD1 (5 bases). The germline V gene encodes CDR1 SGHTA and CDR2 FQGNSA. The CDR3 totals 15 residues. V lost 1 base, J lost 3 bases, and 12 bases lay in between. Based on the CDR3 plus reference TRBV7-2 and TRBJ1-1, the full variable domain is GAGVSQSPSNKVTEKGKDVELRCDPISGHTALYWYRQSLGQGLEFLIYFQGNSAPDKSGLPSDRFSAERTGGSVSTLTIQRTQQEDSAVYLCASSLGRGLYTEAFFGQGTRLTVV.

In its sample, this clonotype was seen many times. The chain employs TRBV7-3 and TRBJ2-2; D gene ambiguous. Trimming left V 4 bases short and J 0 bases short, with 6 bases between. Per the germline V gene, CDR1 is SGHTA and CDR2 is FQGTGA. This CDR3 has 14 amino acids. The chain's CDR3 is CASSSKTNTGELFF. CDR3 nucleotides: TGTGCCAGCAGCTCAAAAACGAACACCGGGGAGCTGTTTTTT. Combining the CDR3 with reference TRBV7-3 and TRBJ2-2 gives the whole variable domain GAGVSQTPSNKVTEKGKYVELRCDPISGHTALYWYRQSLGQGPEFLIYFQGTGAADDSGLPNDRFFAVRPEGSVSTLKIQRTERGDSAVYLCASSSKTNTGELFFGEGSRLTVL.

This clonotype was found many times. This chain connects TRBV6-5 to TRBJ1-1; D gene unclear. Germline lookup yields CDR1 MNHEY and CDR2 SVGAGI. The CDR3 runs to 15 residues. V shed 0 bases and J shed 0 bases, with 8 bases lying between them. CDR3: CASSYSKAVNTEAFF. The CDR3 region has the DNA TGTGCCAGCAGTTACTCGAAGGCGGTGAACACTGAAGCTTTCTTT.

This clonotype was detected ten times or more. The J gene is TRBJ1-2, the V gene TRBV28; D call uncertain. With 2 bases removed from V and 0 bases from J, the gap between germline ends came to 10 bases. CDR3 size: 15 residues. Germline V CDR1 and CDR2: MDHEN, SYDVKM. In DNA form, the CDR3 reads TGTGCCAGCAGTTTAATCCCGGGATCTAACTATGGCTACACCTTC. It specifies CASSLIPGSNYGYTF.

The chain links TRBV28 to TRBJ2-6, with D maybe TRBD2 (6 bases). Germline V CDR1 and CDR2: MDHEN, SYDVKM. The V end was cut by 7 bases, the J end by 0 bases, with 13 bases between. The length of the CDR3 is 16 residues. CDR3 nucleotide sequence: TGTGCCAGCAAAACCGGAGGGTTCTCTGGGGCCAACGTCCTGACTTTC. Translation gives CASKTGGFSGANVLTF.

This clonotype came up many times. This chain uses TRBV4-1 with TRBJ1-1, with D possibly TRBD1 on 5 matching bases. The ends were cut back, 7 bases at V and 8 bases at J, with 11 bases in the middle. The CDR3 spans 11 residues. The germline V gene has CDR1 MGHRA and CDR2 YSYEKL. The CDR3 reads CASTRGSEAFF. CDR3 in DNA: TGCGCCAGCACCCGGGGGTCCGAAGCTTTCTTT.

V and J are TRBV6-2 or TRBV6-3 and TRBJ2-7, with TRBD2 matching over 11 bases. Germline lookup yields CDR1 MNHEY and CDR2 SVGEGT. V shed 2 bases and J 2 bases; nucleotides not matched to a gene: 2. This CDR3 is built from 15 residues. The DNA of the CDR3 is TGTGCCAGCAGTTACACTAGCGGGGGACCCTACGAGCAGTACTTC. This sequence encodes CASSYTSGGPYEQYF.

This clonotype was observed a handful of times. The chain joins TRBV20-1 to TRBJ1-5; D is uncertain. The CDR3 has 14 residues. V lost 5 bases and J 5 bases, leaving 16 bases between the germline ends. Germline CDR1 DFQATT, CDR2 SNEGSKA (reference sequence). The CDR3 loop reads CSAGYGDSDQPQHF. CDR3 DNA: TGCAGTGCTGGATACGGGGATTCGGATCAGCCCCAGCATTTT.